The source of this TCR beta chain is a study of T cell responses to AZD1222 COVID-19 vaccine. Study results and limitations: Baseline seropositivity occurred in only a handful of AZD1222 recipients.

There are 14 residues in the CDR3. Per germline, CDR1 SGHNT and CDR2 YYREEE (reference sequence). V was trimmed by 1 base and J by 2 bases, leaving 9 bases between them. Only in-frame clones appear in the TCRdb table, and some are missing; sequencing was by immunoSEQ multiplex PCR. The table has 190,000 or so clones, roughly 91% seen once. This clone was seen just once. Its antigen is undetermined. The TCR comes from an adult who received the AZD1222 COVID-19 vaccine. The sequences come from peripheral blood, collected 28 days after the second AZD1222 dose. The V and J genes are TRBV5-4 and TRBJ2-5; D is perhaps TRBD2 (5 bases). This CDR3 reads CASSLSQRQETQYF. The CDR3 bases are TGTGCCAGCAGCTTGAGCCAGCGGCAAGAGACCCAGTACTTC.